This T cell receptor (beta chain) stems from a study of vaccination and CD4 T cells after COVID-19. Study-level findings and limits: A median approximately 83% of convalescent patients' SARS-CoV-2-reactive clones emerged only after vaccination. There were relatively few convalescent patients studied, and there were no early post-infection timepoints.

The CDR3 length is 19 residues. J was trimmed by 6 bases and V by 4 bases; bases with no gene match: 20. Germline lookup yields CDR1 SGHTA and CDR2 FQGNSA. Comments on this clonotype: Its specificity is not known.

TCRdb reprocessed the PCR reads with MiXCR, giving one entry per CDR3 protein. Seen here are 21,000 or so distinct CDR3 sequences, around 60% observed once, and the top ten hold 1% to 1.4%. The sequencing used CD4+ T cells from blood, collected before SARS-CoV-2 vaccination. This receptor was obtained from a human donor who had recovered from COVID-19. The V and J genes are TRBV7-2 and TRBJ2-7, with 11 nucleotides matching TRBD2. The CDR3 DNA is TGTGCCAGCAGCTCCTCGCTAGCGGGAGGCCCCCTGGGGGTATTCGAGCAGTACTTC. Translation gives CASSSSLAGGPLGVFEQYF.